This T cell receptor beta chain was documented in a study of blood T cell repertoires in COVID-19 (dated by TCRdb to 2019 to 2021). Background for the entire study: Collaborator samples came from the United States, Italy and Spain and covered acute and convalescent phases of COVID-19. The prospective study material was composed of cDNA or gDNA derived from T cells, B-cell-depleted T cells, or PBMCs. The repertoires were made available in a free public database intended to serve as a resource for research on the immune response to SARS-CoV-2. Sample metadata almost always included a de-identified subject ID, COVID-19 status, age in years and sex. Samples came from the ongoing ImmuneRACE study (first 160 participants) plus 1,254 subjects from 6 global collaborators. Where HLA class I and class II types were available, the types were taken from metadata supplied by the sample provider, not from assay-based typing. The dataset comprised deeply sampled blood TCRbeta repertoires from subjects exposed to, actively infected with, or recovered from COVID-19.

The paper as a whole reports these results and caveats: Clinical and demographic metadata were provided uncurated, with the amount varying by source and participant.

TCRbeta CDR3 regions were amplified from genomic DNA using the immunoSEQ Assay, a bias-controlled multiplex PCR. Under the source paper's analysis protocol: The number of nucleated cells in each sample was estimated by amplification of reference gene primers within the assay. To quantify the absolute abundance of each unique TCRbeta CDR3 rearrangement, sequence reads were collapsed and filtered. For each sample, productive Simpson clonality was calculated by taking the square root of Simpson's diversity index across productive rearrangements. This is the immuneACCESS table as TCRdb keeps it, with only in-frame sequences that have V and J called. A part of the clones is gone; compared with another copy, unresolved V genes explain less than half, and the rest is unexplained. That table is the source of V, J and clone size, and D and trimming were worked out from the DNA. The sample profile shows 200,000 or so clones; approximately 80% of them were found once. Jointly, the top ten make up roughly 13% of the sample.

The collaborating institutions used their own protocols to collect whole blood in K2EDTA tubes. For TCRbeta analysis, collaborators shipped samples in one of three forms: frozen whole blood, isolated PBMCs, or DNA extracted from either of those sample types. As for this clone: What antigen it recognizes has not been identified. The record has no base qualities; no much larger clone is one base away.

The CDR3 covers 17 residues, taking in both the cysteine and the phenylalanine. This entry keeps only the CDR3 DNA: 51 bases, framed from base 1. The sequenced material came from peripheral blood. The rearrangement combines TRBV7-5 with TRBJ1-2. TRBV7-5 is classified as a pseudogene. This clonotype was obtained from a human donor in a cohort sampled during active COVID-19. The CDR3 region: CARSLGVEQGGNYGYTF. The DNA reads TGTGCCAGAAGCTTAGGAGTTGAGCAGGGAGGCAACTATGGCTACACCTTC.